The 16 T cell receptor beta chains below come from one sample, sequenced in a study of tissue T cells after allogeneic stem cell transplantation. The assay was immunoSEQ multiplex PCR, and TCRdb's table has in-frame clones only and misses some. The table records 4,300 or so clones, about 30% of them present only once. Time point noted: mouse harvest day 14 after allogeneic transplant. Each mouse received 10^7 T-cell-depleted marrow cells plus 10^6 splenic CD5+ T cells by tail vein. The sequenced sample consisted of skin. All receptors come from a female BALB/c mouse given C57BL/6 T cells with graft-versus-host disease after an allogeneic hematopoietic cell transplant.

A remark on this clone: Each gene name is a mouse one. Read data end 1 residue before the CDR3 end; the end is taken from the germline J gene. The chain couples TRBV16 to TRBJ2-1; 9 nucleotides agree with TRBD1. Germline trimming cut 4 bases from V and 4 bases from J; bases unmatched to any gene: 5. Germline values: CDR1 SGHSA, CDR2 FRNQAP. The CDR3 is 15 amino acids. CDR3 in amino acids: CASSSRDRAYAEQFF. CDR3 DNA (partial): TGTGCAAGCAGCTCCCGGGACAGGGCATATGCTGAGCAGTTC. The whole variable domain, remainder taken from reference TRBV16 and TRBJ2-1, is NAGVIQTPRHKVTGKGQEATLWCEPISGHSAVFWYRQTIVQGLEFLTYFRNQAPIDDSGMPKERFSAQMPNQSHSTLKIQSTQPQDSAVYLCASSSRDRAYAEQFFGPGTRLTVL.

This clone turned up a few times. Any gene name here is a mouse gene name. The DNA ends 1 residue before the CDR3 does, and the rest of the CDR3 is filled in from the germline J gene. The chain employs TRBV13-2 and TRBJ2-2; 9 bases align to TRBD1. Germline trimming cut 9 bases from V and 4 bases from J; bases unmatched to any gene: 4. There are 13 residues in the CDR3. Germline CDR1 reads NNHNN; CDR2 reads SYGAGS (reference sequence). The sequenced CDR3 bases are TGTGCCAAGGACAGGGGAGGCACCGGGCAGCTCTAC. Its translation: CAKDRGGTGQLY. The full-length CDR3 reads as CAKDRGGTGQLYF.

This clone was counted between two and nine times. The gene names here belong to mouse. Read data end 1 residue before the CDR3 end; the end is taken from the germline J gene. V usage is TRBV3 and J usage is TRBJ2-2; maybe TRBD1 (5 bases). This CDR3 has 16 residues. CDR1 SNHLY and CDR2 FYNGKV come from the germline V gene (reference sequence). The V end was cut by 1 base, the J end by 0 bases, with 9 bases between. CDR3 in amino acids: CASSLGQGANTGQLYF. Incomplete CDR3 DNA: TGTGCCAGCAGCTTAGGGCAGGGTGCAAACACCGGGCAGCTCTAC. The full variable domain, completed using reference TRBV3 and TRBJ2-2, is GPKVLQIPSHQIIDMGQMVTLNCDPVSNHLYFYWYKQILGQQMEFLVNFYNGKVMEKSKLFKDQFSVERPDGSYFTLKIQPTALEDSAVYFCASSLGQGANTGQLYFGEGSKLTVL.

Worth noting for this clone: Gene names refer to mouse genes. The read is 1 residue too short to cover the CDR3 end, so that end is filled in from the germline J gene. This chain uses TRBV26 with TRBJ2-3, with 7 bases aligning to TRBD1. Looked up from germline, CDR1 is KGHPV and CDR2 is FQNQEV (reference sequence). There are 13 residues in the CDR3. The ends lost 7 bases at V and 2 bases at J; junction bases unmatched: 3. The sequenced part of the CDR3 DNA is TGTGCCAGCATACAGGGGATTGCAGAAACGCTGTAT. Amino acid sequence: CASIQGIAETLY. The full CDR3 protein reads CASIQGIAETLYF.

This clone has only a few counts. The genes and germline here are from mouse. The observed sequence ends 1 residue before the CDR3 terminus, with the missing tail filled in from the germline J gene. The chain joins TRBV23 to TRBJ2-7. This CDR3 is 14 amino acids long. From germline, CDR1 is KGHTA and CDR2 FQNQQP. The part of the CDR3 DNA that was read is TGCTCCAGCAGTCAATCGGGGAGCTCCTATGAACAGTAC. This gives the protein CSSSQSGSSYEQY. The whole CDR3 region reads CSSSQSGSSYEQYF.

As for this clone: The germline gene is not matched at one end of the junction; a read error may be the cause. The germline and genes are mouse ones. Coverage ceases 1 residue before the CDR3 finishes, and the germline J gene fills in the end. The identical CDR3 is also encoded by other nucleotide sequences in the sample. The chain couples TRBV3 to TRBJ2-2, with 10 bases fitting TRBD2. The CDR3 is made up of 16 amino acids. Germline assignment: CDR1 SNHLY and CDR2 FYNGKV (reference sequence). CDR3 bases read: TGTGCCAGCAGCACTCTGGGGGGGCGCCACACCGGACAGCTCTAC. Translation: CASSTLGGRHTGQLY. The entire CDR3 protein is CASSTLGGRHTGQLYF. Combining the CDR3 with reference TRBV3 and TRBJ2-2 gives the whole variable domain GPKVLQIPSHQIIDMGQMVTLNCDPVSNHLYFYWYKQILGQQMEFLVNFYNGKVMEKSKLFKDQFSVERPDGSYFTLKIQPTALEDSAVYFCASSTLGGRHTGQLYFGEGSKLTVL.

Concerning this clone itself: The genes and germline here are from mouse. The read ends 1 residue early relative to the CDR3; the germline J gene fills the gap. The rearrangement uses TRBV23 and TRBJ1-1; whether TRBD1, the table's D call, matches the DNA was not checked. The CDR3 consists of 13 residues. Germline V lookup: CDR1 KGHTA, CDR2 FQNQQP. The sequenced CDR3 bases are TGCTCCAGCAGTCAAGAACAAAACACAGAAGTCTTC. It yields the protein CSSSQEQNTEVF. The whole CDR3 protein reads CSSSQEQNTEVFF.

As regards this clone: Gene names are the mouse ones. Sequencing ends 1 residue short of the CDR3 end; the germline J gene provides the rest. V gene TRBV23 combines with J gene TRBJ2-3; the listed D gene, TRBD1, was not tested against the DNA. Germline assignment: CDR1 KGHTA and CDR2 FQNQQP. CDR3 length: 14 amino acids. The part of the CDR3 DNA that was read is TGCTCCAGCAGTTACAGGGGAGGCGCAGAAACGCTGTAT. Translation gives CSSSYRGGAETLY. The full CDR3 reads CSSSYRGGAETLYF.

This clone has just a few counts. Each gene name is a mouse one. The read ends 1 residue before the CDR3 terminus; that terminus is restored from the germline J gene. The chain has TRBV26 and TRBJ2-2; TRBD1 is a possible D gene (6 bases). CDR1 and CDR2 (germline): KGHPV, FQNQEV (reference sequence). This CDR3 is 14 amino acids long. V lost 6 bases and J lost 2, with 10 bases in between. CDR3: CASSRDINTGQLYF. The sequenced CDR3 bases are TGTGCCAGCAGCAGGGACATTAACACCGGGCAGCTCTAC. Combining the CDR3 with reference TRBV26 and TRBJ2-2 gives the whole variable domain NSKVIQTPRYLVKGQGQKAKMRCIPEKGHPVVFWYQQNKNNEFKFLINFQNQEVLQQIDMTEKRFSAECPSNSPCSLEIQSSEAGDSALYLCASSRDINTGQLYFGEGSKLTVL.

Worth noting for this clone: Mouse gene names and germline throughout. Read data end 1 residue before the CDR3 end; the end is taken from the germline J gene. The V and J genes are TRBV3 and TRBJ2-1, with TRBD1 identical over 11 bases. CDR3 length: 14 amino acids. Germline loops: CDR1 SNHLY, CDR2 FYNGKV (reference sequence). J was trimmed by 7 bases and V by 5 bases; bases with no gene match: 4. The CDR3 region is CASSQDRGRAEQFF. The CDR3 bases that were read are TGTGCCAGCAGCCAGGACAGGGGGCGGGCTGAGCAGTTC.

Of note for this clone: Genes and germline come from the mouse. With the read ending 1 residue before the CDR3 end, the germline J gene is used to fill in that end. V usage is TRBV13-1 and J usage is TRBJ1-4; D gene ambiguous. The CDR3 is 12 residues long. V was trimmed by 3 bases and J by 4 bases, leaving 4 bases between them. CDR1 and CDR2 from the germline V gene are NSHNY and SYGAGN. This CDR3 reads CASSAVNERLFF. Partial CDR3 DNA: TGTGCCAGCAGTGCCGTCAACGAAAGATTATTT.

Remarks on this clone: The germline and genes are mouse ones. Sequencing ends 1 residue short of the CDR3 end; the germline J gene provides the rest. The chain is built from TRBV1 and TRBJ2-4; 8 bases are shared with TRBD2. The CDR3 extends over 14 amino acids. The ends lost 7 bases at V and 5 bases at J; junction bases unmatched: 8. Germline CDR1 and CDR2: NSQYPW and LRSPGD (reference sequence). The CDR3 DNA, read in part, is TGCACCTGCAACCTGGGGGGCAATATAAACACCTTGTAC. Protein product: CTCNLGGNINTLY. The whole CDR3 is CTCNLGGNINTLYF.

This clone was counted only a few times. Gene labels here are mouse ones. The CDR3 end is not reached by the read, which stops 1 residue before it; the germline J gene fills it in. V usage is TRBV26 and J usage is TRBJ1-4; the match to TRBD1 covers 11 bases. The CDR3 extends over 15 amino acids. CDR1 is KGHPV, CDR2 FQNQEV, per germline (reference sequence). Trimming at V came to 6 bases and at J to 3 bases, leaving 3 bases not matched to a gene. The covered CDR3 bases are TGTGCCAGCAGAAGGACAGGGGGCGCCAACGAAAGATTATTT. Its protein is CASRRTGGANERLF. The CDR3 in full is CASRRTGGANERLFF.

As to this clone: The germline and genes are mouse ones. This CDR3 reads CASRGQQDTQYF. CDR3 bases read: TGTGCCAGCAGGGGACAACAAGACACCCAGTAC. The chain uses TRBV24 and TRBJ2-5; D may be TRBD1 (6 bases). The read halts 1 residue ahead of the CDR3 end, with the missing end drawn from the germline J gene. V dropped 6 bases and J dropped 3 bases, with 7 bases sitting between them. Looked up from germline, CDR1 is KGHTA and CDR2 is FRNEEI. There are 12 residues in the CDR3.

Notes on this clone: Gene names refer to mouse genes. Read coverage stops 1 residue before the CDR3 terminus; the germline J gene supplies the remainder. V and J are TRBV26 and TRBJ2-7, with D perhaps matching TRBD2 (6 bases). CDR1 and CDR2 from the germline V gene are KGHPV and FQNQEV (reference sequence). This CDR3 spans 13 amino acids. V was clipped by 2 bases and J by 1 base, with 6 bases between them. This CDR3 reads CASSLTGSYEQYF. The DNA read from the CDR3 is TGTGCCAGCAGTCTGACTGGGTCCTATGAACAGTAC.

As for this clone: Genes and germline are mouse. The missing CDR3 end, 1 residue past where the read stops, is filled in from the germline J gene. The V and J genes are TRBV19 and TRBJ2-5, with TRBD2 matching 11 bases. The CDR3 is 16 amino acids. J lost 6 bases, V lost 2 bases, and 8 bases had no gene match. Germline CDR1 FNHDT, CDR2 SITEND (reference sequence). The CDR3 bases that were read are TGTGCCAGCAGTATTGGGGACTGGGGGCCGAGGGACACCCAGTAC. The encoded protein is CASSIGDWGPRDTQY. The whole CDR3 sequence is CASSIGDWGPRDTQYF.